The clone carrying this TCR beta chain was counted only a few times. V was cut by 5 bases and J by 4 bases, with 14 bases left in between. The CDR3 consists of 15 residues. Germline CDR1 MNHEY, CDR2 SMNVEV (reference sequence). The entry originates in a study of T cell repertoires in cytomegalovirus infection. On the study more broadly: A matching HLA type, together with CMV infection, was signaled by public TCR beta signatures.

From the reads, TCRdb called clonotypes with MiXCR, one entry per CDR3 protein. Among fewer than 550,000 distinct CDR3 sequences listed, roughly 10% were seen once. The rearrangement links TRBV27 to TRBJ1-4, with TRBD1 as a possible D gene (6 bases). Sample: PBMCs. The receptor was isolated from a human donor in good health (CMV status not recorded). Some clones in this sample may be carry-over from other donors' samples. DNA for the CDR3: TGTGCCAGCAGTCCCGGGGGGCCTGTTAATGAAAAACTGTTTTTT. As protein: CASSPGGPVNEKLFF. Full variable domain (rest looked up from reference TRBV27 and TRBJ1-4): EAQVTQNPRYLITVTGKKLTVTCSQNMNHEYMSWYRQDPGLGLRQIYYSMNVEVTDKGDVPEGYKVSRKEKRNFPLILESPSPNQTSLYFCASSPGGPVNEKLFFGSGTQLSVL.